Shown below are 11 T cell receptor beta chains from a single sample sequenced in a study of CXCR3-negative and CXCR3-positive naive CD8 T cells. For these TCRs, the target antigens are not known. Overall study findings and caveats: Researchers report that CXCR3-positive naive cells carry more hydrophobic TRB CDR3s than CXCR3-negative naive cells.

TRB cDNA libraries were made by UMI-labeled 5' RACE. Using the 5' RACE reads, TCRdb records one entry per CDR3 protein without DNA. There are over 95,000 distinct CDR3 sequences in the sample, with around 0.38% held by the top ten. The sequenced sample consisted of naive CXCR3+ CD8+ T cells from blood. The sample's subset: CD45RO-CCR7+CD27+CD95- naive CD8+ T cells expressing CXCR3 (TNR3+). These receptors all stem from a human donor in good health. Some clones in this sample may be carry-over from other donors' samples.

The chain joins TRBV12-3 or TRBV12-4 to TRBJ2-7. The CDR3 runs 12 residues. CDR3 amino acids: CASSPMGYEQYF.

The chain carries TRBV13 and TRBJ2-3. Germline CDR1 and CDR2: PRHDT and FYEKMQ (reference sequence). The CDR3 runs 14 residues. The CDR3 sequence: CASSGDEVTDTQYF.

The genes are TRBV6-2 or TRBV6-3 and TRBJ2-2; as DNA is missing, the TRBD1 call by TCRdb cannot be tested. The CDR3 length is 15 residues. From germline, CDR1 is MNHEY and CDR2 SVGEGT. CDR3: CASGADNSNTGELFF.

The rearrangement joins TRBV7-3 to TRBJ2-7; TCRdb's assignment of TRBD1 cannot be checked, as there is no DNA. The CDR3 is 15 amino acids. CDR1 is SGHTA and CDR2 is FQGTGA in the germline V gene. The CDR3 is CASSLGAGTPYEQYF.

The rearrangement joins TRBV9 to TRBJ2-5; the D gene TCRdb calls, TRBD1, cannot be checked with no DNA. The CDR3 runs 15 residues. CDR1 SGDLS and CDR2 YYNGEE come from the germline V gene. The CDR3 sequence: CASSAPTGRGETQYF.

This sequence joins TRBV29-1 and TRBJ2-7; TCRdb lists TRBD1, though no DNA is available to test this call. This CDR3 has 12 residues. CDR1 is SQVTM, CDR2 ANQGSEA, per germline. The CDR3 loop reads CSAQTGGDEQYF.

The CDR3: CASSLRDGNTEAFF. The rearrangement joins TRBV28 to TRBJ1-1. CDR1 is MDHEN and CDR2 is SYDVKM in the germline V gene. This CDR3 spans 14 amino acids.

V usage is TRBV7-9 and J usage is TRBJ2-5; TCRdb's D call of TRBD2 is untestable without DNA. Per germline, CDR1 SEHNR and CDR2 FQNEAQ (reference sequence). This CDR3 has 14 residues. The CDR3 loop is CASSSGGTQETQYF.

The chain employs TRBV11-2 and TRBJ2-5; the D call of TRBD1 rests on TCRdb alone, since no DNA is present to check it. CDR3 length equals 13 residues. Germline CDR1 and CDR2: SGHAT and FQNNGV. CDR3: CASRKQGQETQYF.

The CDR3: CASSPPGEEKLFF. The chain couples TRBV7-9 to TRBJ1-4; TCRdb selects TRBD1, and the lack of DNA leaves this call unchecked. Germline V gene sequence: CDR1 SEHNR, CDR2 FQNEAQ (reference sequence). The CDR3 loop spans 13 amino acids.

The genes are TRBV28 and TRBJ1-6; TCRdb returns TRBD1, unconfirmable since there is no DNA. The CDR3 consists of 13 residues. Germline assignment: CDR1 MDHEN and CDR2 SYDVKM. The CDR3 spells CASTRGGTEALHF.